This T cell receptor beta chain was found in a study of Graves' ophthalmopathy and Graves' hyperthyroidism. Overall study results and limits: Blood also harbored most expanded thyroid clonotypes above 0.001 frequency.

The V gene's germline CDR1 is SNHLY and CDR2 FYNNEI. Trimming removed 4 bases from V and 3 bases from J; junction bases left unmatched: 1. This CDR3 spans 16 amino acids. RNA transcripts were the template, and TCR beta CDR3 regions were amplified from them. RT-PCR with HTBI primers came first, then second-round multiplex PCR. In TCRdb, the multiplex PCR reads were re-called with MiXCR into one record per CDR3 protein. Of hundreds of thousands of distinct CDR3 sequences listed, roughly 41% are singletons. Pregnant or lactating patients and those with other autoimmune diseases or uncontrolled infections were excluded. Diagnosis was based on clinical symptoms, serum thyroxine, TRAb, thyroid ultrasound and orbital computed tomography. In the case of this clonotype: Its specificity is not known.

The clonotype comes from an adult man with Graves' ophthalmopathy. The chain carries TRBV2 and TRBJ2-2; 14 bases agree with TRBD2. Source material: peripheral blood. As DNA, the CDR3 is TGTGCCAGCAGTGGACTAGCGGGGGGGCACACCGGGGAGCTGTTTTTT. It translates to CASSGLAGGHTGELFF.